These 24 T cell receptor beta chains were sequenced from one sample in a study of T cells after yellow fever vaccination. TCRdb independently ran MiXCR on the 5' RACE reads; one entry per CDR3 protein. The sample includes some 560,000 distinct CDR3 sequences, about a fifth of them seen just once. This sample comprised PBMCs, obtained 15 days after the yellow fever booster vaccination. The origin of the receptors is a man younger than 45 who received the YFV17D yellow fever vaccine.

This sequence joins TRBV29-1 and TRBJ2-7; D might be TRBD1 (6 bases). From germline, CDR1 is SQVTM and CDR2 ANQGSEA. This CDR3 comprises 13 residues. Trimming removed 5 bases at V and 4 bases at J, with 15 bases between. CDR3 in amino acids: CSVLRLQGYEQYF. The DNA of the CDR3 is TGCAGCGTTTTACGTTTACAGGGTTACGAGCAGTACTTC.

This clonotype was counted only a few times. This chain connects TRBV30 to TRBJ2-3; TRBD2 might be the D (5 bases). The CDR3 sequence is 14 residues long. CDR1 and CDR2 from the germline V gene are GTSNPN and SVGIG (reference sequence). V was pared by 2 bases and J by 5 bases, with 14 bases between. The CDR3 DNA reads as TGTGCCTGGAGTAAGTGGGAAGGGAGAGATACGCAGTATTTT. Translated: CAWSKWEGRDTQYF.

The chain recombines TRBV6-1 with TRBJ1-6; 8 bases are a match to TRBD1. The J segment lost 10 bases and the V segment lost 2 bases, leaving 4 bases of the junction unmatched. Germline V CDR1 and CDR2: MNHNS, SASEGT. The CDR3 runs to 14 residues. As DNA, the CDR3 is TGTGCCAGCAGTGAATGGACAGGGCGGTCACCCCTCCACTTT. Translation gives CASSEWTGRSPLHF.

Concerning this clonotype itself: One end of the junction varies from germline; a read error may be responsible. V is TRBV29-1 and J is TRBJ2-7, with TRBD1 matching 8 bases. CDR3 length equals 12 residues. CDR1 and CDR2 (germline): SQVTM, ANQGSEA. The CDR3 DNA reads TGCAGCGTTGCAGGGGGCTCCCACGAGCAGTACTTC. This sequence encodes CSVAGGSHEQYF.

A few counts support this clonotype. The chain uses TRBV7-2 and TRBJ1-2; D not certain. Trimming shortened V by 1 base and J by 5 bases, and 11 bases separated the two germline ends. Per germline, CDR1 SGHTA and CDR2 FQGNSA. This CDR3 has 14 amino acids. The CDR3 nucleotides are TGTGCCAGCAGCTTAGATGGTGTGTCTTATGGCTACACCTTC. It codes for CASSLDGVSYGYTF.

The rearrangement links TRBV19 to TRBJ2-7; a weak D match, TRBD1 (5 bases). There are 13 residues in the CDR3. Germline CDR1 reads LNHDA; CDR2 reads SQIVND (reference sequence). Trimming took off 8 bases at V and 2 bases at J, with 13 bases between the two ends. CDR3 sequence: CASLWTWPYEQYF. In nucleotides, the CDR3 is TGTGCCAGTCTCTGGACATGGCCCTACGAGCAGTACTTC.

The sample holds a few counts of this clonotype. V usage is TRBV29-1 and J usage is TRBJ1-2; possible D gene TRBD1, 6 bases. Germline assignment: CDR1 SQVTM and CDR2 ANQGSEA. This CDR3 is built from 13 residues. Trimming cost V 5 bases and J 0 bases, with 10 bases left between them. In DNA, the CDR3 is TGCAGCGTTACGGGGGGCTCTAACTATGGCTACACCTTC. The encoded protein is CSVTGGSNYGYTF.

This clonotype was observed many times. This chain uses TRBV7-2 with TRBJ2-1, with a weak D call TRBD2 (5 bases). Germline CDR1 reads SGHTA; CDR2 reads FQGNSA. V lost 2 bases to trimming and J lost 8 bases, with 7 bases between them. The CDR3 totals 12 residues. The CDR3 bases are TGTGCCAGCAGCTTAAGAGGGTATGAGCAGTTCTTC. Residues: CASSLRGYEQFF.

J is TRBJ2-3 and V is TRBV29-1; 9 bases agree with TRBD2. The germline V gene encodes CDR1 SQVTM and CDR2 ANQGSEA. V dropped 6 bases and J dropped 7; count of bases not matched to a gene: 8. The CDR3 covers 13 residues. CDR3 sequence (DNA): TGCAGCGTGGCCGGGACTAGCTCAAATACGCAGTATTTT. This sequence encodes CSVAGTSSNTQYF.

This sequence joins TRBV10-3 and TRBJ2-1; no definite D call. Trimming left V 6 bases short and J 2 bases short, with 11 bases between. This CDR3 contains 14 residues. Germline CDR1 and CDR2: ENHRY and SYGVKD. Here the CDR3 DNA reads TGTGCCATCAGCGCCCTTGGGACCTACAATGAGCAGTTCTTC. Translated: CAISALGTYNEQFF.

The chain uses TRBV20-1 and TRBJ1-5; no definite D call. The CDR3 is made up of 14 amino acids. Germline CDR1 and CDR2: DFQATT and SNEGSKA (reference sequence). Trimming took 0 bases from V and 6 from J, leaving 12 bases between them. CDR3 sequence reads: CSARDGQAGQPQHF. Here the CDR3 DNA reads TGCAGTGCTAGAGATGGGCAGGCGGGTCAGCCCCAGCATTTT.

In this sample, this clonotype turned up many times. The CDR3 protein is CASSLTSGSGYEQYF. The CDR3 DNA is TGTGCCAGCAGTTTGACTAGCGGGAGTGGGTACGAGCAGTACTTC. This sequence joins TRBV7-8 and TRBJ2-7; TRBD2 agrees at 12 bases. Germline CDR1 is SGHVS and CDR2 is FQNEAQ. The CDR3 is 15 residues long. V lost 6 bases and J lost 4; bases outside the gene matches: 7.

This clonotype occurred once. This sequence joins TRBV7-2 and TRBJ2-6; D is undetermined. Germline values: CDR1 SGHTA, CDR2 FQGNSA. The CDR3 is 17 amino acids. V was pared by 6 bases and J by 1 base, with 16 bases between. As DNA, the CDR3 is TGTGCCAGCAGAGCGTCTCGTTTGGGGTCTGGGGCCAACGTCCTGACTTTC. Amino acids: CASRASRLGSGANVLTF. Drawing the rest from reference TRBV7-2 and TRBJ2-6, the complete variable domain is GAGVSQSPSNKVTEKGKDVELRCDPISGHTALYWYRQSLGQGLEFLIYFQGNSAPDKSGLPSDRFSAERTGGSVSTLTIQRTQQEDSAVYLCASRASRLGSGANVLTFGAGSRLTVL.

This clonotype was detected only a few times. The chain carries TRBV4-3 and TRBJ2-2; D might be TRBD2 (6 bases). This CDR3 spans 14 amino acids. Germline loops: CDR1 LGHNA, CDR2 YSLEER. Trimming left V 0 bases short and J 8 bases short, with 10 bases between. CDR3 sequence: CASSQERAGGELFF. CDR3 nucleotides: TGCGCCAGCAGCCAAGAAAGGGCGGGAGGGGAGCTGTTTTTT.

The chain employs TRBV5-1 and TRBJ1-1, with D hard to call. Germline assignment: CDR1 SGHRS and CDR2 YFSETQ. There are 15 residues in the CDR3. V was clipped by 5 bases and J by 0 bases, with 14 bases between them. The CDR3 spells CASSRSPQMNTEAFF. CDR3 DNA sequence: TGCGCCAGCAGTCGGTCACCCCAGATGAACACTGAAGCTTTCTTT. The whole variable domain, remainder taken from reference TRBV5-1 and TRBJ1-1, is KAGVTQTPRYLIKTRGQQVTLSCSPISGHRSVSWYQQTPGQGLQFLFEYFSETQRNKGNFPGRFSGRQFSNSRSEMNVSTLELGDSALYLCASSRSPQMNTEAFFGQGTRLTVV.

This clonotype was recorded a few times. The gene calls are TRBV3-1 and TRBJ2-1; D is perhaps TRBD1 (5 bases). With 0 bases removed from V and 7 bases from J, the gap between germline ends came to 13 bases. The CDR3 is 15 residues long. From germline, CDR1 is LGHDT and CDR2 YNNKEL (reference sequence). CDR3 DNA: TGTGCCAGCAGCCAAGAAGGCCAGGGTAGGAATGAGCAGTTCTTC. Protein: CASSQEGQGRNEQFF.

This chain's CDR3 is CSARGSGSVTEQYF. CDR3 in DNA: TGCAGTGCTAGGGGTAGCGGGTCCGTTACCGAGCAGTACTTC. V gene TRBV20-1 combines with J gene TRBJ2-7; 7 bases line up with TRBD2. V lost 3 bases, J lost 6 bases, and 11 bases stayed unmatched. Looked up from germline, CDR1 is DFQATT and CDR2 is SNEGSKA (reference sequence). This CDR3 region has 14 residues.

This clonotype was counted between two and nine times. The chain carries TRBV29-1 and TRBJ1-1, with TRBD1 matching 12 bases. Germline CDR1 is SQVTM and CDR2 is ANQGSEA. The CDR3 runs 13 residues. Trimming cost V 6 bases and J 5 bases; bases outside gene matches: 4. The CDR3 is CSVGTGGLTEAFF. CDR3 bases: TGCAGCGTCGGGACAGGGGGCCTTACTGAAGCTTTCTTT.

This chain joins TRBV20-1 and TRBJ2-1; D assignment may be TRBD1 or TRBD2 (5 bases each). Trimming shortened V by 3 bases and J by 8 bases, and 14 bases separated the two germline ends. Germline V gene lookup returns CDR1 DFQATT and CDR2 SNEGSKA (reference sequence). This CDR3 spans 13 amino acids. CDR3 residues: CSASSTRDDEQFF. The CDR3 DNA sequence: TGCAGTGCTAGCTCCACTAGGGACGATGAGCAGTTCTTC.

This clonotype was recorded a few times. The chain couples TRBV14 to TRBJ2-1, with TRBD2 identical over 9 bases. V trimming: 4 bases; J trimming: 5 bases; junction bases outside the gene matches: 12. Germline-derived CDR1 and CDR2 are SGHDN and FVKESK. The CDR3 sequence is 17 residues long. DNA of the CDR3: TGTGCCAGCAGCCCCGTTGGGCGGGAGGGCCAGAACAATGAGCAGTTCTTC. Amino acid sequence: CASSPVGREGQNNEQFF. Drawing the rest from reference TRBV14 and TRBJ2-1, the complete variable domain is EAGVTQFPSHSVIEKGQTVTLRCDPISGHDNLYWYRRVMGKEIKFLLHFVKESKQDESGMPNNRFLAERTGGTYSTLKVQPAELEDSGVYFCASSPVGREGQNNEQFFGPGTRLTVL.

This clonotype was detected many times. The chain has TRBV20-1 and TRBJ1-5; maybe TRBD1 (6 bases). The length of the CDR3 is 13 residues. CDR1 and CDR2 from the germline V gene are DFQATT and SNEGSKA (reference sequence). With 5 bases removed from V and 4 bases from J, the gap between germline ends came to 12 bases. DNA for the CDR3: TGCAGTGCTTGGCACAGGGAAAATCAGCCCCAGCATTTT. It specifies CSAWHRENQPQHF.

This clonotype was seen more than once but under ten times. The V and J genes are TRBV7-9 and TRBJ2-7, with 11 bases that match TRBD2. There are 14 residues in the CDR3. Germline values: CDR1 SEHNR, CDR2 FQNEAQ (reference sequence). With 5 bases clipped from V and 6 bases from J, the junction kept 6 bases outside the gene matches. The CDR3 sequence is CASSPTSGNVEQYF. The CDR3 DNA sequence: TGTGCCAGCAGCCCGACTAGCGGGAACGTCGAGCAGTACTTC.

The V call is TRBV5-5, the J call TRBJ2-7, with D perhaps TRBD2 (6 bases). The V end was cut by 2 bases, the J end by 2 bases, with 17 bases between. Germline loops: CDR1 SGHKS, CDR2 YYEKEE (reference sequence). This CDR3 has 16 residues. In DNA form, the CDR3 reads TGTGCCAGCAGCTTCCCCTGGCCCACGGGGGCCTACGAGCAGTACTTC. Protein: CASSFPWPTGAYEQYF.

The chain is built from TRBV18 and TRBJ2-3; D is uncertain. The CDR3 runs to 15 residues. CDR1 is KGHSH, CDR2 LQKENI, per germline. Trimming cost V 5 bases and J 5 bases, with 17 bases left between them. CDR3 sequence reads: CASSLNLPDIDTQYF. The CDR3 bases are TGTGCCAGCTCATTAAACCTGCCGGATATAGATACGCAGTATTTT.